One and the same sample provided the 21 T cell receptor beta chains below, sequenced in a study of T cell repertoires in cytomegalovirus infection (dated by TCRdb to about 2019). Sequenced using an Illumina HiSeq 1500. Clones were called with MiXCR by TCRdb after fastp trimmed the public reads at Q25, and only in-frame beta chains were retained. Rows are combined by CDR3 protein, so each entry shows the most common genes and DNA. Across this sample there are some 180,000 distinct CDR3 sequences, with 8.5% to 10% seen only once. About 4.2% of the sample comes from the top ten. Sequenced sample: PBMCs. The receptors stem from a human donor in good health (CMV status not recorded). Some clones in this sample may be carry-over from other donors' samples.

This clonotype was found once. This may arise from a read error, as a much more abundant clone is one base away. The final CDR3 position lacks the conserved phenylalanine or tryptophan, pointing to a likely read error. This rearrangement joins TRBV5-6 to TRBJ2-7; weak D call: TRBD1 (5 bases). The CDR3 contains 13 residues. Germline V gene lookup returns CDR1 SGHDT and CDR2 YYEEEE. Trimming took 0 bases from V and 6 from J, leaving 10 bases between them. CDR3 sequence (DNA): TGTGCCAGCAGCTTGGTGGCAGGGCGCGAGCAGTACTCC. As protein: CASSLVAGREQYS.

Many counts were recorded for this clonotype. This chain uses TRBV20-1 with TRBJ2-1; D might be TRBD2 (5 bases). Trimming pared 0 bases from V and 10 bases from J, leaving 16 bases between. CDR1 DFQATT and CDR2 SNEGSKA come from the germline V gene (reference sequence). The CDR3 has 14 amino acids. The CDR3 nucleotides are TGCAGTGCTAGAGACTATTTTCGGGGAGAGGAGCAGTTCTTC. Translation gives CSARDYFRGEEQFF.

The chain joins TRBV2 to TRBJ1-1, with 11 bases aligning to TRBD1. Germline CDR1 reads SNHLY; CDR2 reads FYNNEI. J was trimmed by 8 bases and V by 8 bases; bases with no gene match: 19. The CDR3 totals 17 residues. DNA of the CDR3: TGTGCCAGCGCTGGGGGAACGGGACAGGGGGACGGCCCGGAAGCTTTCTTT. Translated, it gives CASAGGTGQGDGPEAFF.

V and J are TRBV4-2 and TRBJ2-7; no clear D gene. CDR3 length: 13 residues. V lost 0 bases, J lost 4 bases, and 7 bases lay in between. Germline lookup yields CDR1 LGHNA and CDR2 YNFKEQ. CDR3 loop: CASSQDQTYEQYF. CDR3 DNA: TGTGCCAGCAGCCAAGATCAGACTTACGAGCAGTACTTC.

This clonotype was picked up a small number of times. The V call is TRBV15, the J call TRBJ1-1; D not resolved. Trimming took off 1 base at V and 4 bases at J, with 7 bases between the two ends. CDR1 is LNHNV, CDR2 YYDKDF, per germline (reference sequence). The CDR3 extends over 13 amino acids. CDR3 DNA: TGTGCCACCAGCAGAGGGATGGGCACTGAAGCTTTCTTT. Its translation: CATSRGMGTEAFF.

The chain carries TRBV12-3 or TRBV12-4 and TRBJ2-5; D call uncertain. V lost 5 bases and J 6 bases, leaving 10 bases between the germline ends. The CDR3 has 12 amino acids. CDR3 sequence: CASSPLSQTQYF. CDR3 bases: TGTGCCAGCAGTCCACTTAGCCAGACCCAGTACTTC.

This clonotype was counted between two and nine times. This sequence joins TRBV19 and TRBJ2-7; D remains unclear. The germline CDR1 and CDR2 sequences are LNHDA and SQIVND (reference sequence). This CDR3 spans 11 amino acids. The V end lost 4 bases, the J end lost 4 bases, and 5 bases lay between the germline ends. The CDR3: CASSNMYEQYF. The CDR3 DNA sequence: TGTGCCAGTAGTAACATGTACGAGCAGTACTTC.

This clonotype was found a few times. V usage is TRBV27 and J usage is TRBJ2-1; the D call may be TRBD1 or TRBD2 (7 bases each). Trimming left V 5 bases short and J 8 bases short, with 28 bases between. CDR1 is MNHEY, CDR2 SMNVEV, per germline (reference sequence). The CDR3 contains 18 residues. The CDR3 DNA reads TGTGCCAGCAGTAACCCTCCCCCCAGGGGGGGCCCTGGCGATGAGCAGTTCTTC. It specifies CASSNPPPRGGPGDEQFF.

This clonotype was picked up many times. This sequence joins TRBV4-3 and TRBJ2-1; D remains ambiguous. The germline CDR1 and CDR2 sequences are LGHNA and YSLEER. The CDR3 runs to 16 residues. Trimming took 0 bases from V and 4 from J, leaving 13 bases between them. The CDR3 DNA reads TGCGCCAGCAGCCAAGATCTATCCGGTTTTTACAATGAGCAGTTCTTC. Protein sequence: CASSQDLSGFYNEQFF.

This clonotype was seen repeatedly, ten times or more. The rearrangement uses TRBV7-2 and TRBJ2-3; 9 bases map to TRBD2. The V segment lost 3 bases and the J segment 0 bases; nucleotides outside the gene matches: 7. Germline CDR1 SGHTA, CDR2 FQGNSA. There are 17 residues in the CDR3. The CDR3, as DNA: TGTGCCAGCAGCTTTCCCCTAGCGGGGACTAGCACAGATACGCAGTATTTT. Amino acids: CASSFPLAGTSTDTQYF.

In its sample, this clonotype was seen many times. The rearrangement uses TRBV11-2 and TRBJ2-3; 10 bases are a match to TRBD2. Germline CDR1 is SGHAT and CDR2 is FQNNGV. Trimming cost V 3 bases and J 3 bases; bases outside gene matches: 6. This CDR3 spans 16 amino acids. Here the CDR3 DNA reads TGTGCCAGCAGCTTTTTAGCGGGAGGAAGTACAGATACGCAGTATTTT. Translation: CASSFLAGGSTDTQYF.

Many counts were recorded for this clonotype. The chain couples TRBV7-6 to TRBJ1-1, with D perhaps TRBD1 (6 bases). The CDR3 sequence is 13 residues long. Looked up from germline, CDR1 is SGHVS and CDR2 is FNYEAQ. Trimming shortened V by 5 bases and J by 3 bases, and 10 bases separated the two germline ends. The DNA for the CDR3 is TGTGCCAGCAGCGTGGCAGGGGACACTGAAGCTTTCTTT. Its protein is CASSVAGDTEAFF.

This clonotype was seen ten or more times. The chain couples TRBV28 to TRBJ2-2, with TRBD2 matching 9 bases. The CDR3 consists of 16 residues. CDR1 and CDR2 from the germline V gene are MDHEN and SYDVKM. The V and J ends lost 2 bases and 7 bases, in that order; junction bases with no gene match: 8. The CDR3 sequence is CASSLVLAGENGELFF. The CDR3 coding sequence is TGTGCCAGCAGTTTAGTATTAGCGGGAGAAAACGGGGAGCTGTTTTTT. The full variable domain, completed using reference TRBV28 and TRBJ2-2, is DVKVTQSSRYLVKRTGEKVFLECVQDMDHENMFWYRQDPGLGLRLIYFSYDVKMKEKGDIPEGYSVSREKKERFSLILESASTNQTSMYLCASSLVLAGENGELFFGEGSRLTVL.

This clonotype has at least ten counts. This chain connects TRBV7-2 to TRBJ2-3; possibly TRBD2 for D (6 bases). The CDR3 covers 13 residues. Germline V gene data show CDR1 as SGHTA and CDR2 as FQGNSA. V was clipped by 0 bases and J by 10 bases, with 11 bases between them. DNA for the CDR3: TGTGCCAGCAGCTTAGCGCATGGGGAGGCGCAGTATTTT. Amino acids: CASSLAHGEAQYF.

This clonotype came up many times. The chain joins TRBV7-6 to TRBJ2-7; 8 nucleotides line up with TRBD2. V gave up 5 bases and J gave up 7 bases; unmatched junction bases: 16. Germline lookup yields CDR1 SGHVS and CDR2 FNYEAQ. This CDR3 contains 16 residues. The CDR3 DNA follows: TGTGCCAGCAGCCCGCGGGAGGTCAGCATCTACGAAGAGCAGTACTTC. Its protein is CASSPREVSIYEEQYF.

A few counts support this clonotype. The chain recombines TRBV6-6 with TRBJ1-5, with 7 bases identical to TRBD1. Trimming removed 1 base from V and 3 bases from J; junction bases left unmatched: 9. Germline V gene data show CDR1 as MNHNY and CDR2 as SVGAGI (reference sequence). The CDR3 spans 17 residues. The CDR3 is CASSYLAQGGPNQPQHF. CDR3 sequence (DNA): TGTGCCAGCAGTTACTTGGCTCAAGGGGGCCCCAATCAGCCCCAGCATTTT.

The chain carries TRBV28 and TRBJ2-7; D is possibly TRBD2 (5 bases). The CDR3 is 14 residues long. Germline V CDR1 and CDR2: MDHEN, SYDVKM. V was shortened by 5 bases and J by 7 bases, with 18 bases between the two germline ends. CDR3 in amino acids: CASSRLRARSEQYF. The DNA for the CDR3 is TGTGCCAGCAGTCGCTTGAGGGCAAGAAGTGAGCAGTACTTC.

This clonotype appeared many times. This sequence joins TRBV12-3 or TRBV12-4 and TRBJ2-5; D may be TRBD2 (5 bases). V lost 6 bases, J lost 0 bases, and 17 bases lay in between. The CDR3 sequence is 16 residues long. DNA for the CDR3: TGTGCCAGCAGCTCCCCCGGAGGAGCCAACCAAGAGACCCAGTACTTC. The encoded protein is CASSSPGGANQETQYF.

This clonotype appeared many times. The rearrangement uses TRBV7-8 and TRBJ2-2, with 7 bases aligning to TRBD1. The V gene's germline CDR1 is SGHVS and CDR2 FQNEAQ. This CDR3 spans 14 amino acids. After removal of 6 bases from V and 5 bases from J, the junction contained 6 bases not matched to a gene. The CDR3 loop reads CASSFYRGTGELFF. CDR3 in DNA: TGTGCCAGCAGTTTTTACAGGGGAACCGGGGAGCTGTTTTTT.

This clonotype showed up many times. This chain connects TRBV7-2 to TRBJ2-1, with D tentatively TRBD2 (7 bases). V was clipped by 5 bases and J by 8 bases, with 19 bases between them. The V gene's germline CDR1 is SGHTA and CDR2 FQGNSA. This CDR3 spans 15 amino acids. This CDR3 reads CASSPQGRGSDEQFF. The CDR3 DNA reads TGTGCCAGCAGCCCCCAGGGGCGGGGGAGCGATGAGCAGTTCTTC.

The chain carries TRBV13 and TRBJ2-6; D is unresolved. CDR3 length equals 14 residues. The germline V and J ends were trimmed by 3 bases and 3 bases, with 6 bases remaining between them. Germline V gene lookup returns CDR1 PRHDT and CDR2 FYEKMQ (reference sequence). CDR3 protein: CASSFIVGANVLTF. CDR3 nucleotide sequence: TGTGCCAGCAGCTTTATCGTTGGGGCCAACGTCCTGACTTTC.